This T cell receptor beta chain is drawn from a study of shared clonotypes between healthy human individuals. General study points: Researchers sampled blood only, noting tissue repertoires likely differ.

V lost 4 bases and J 4 bases, leaving 13 bases between the germline ends. Germline V gene data show CDR1 as SGHNT and CDR2 as YYREEE (reference sequence). This CDR3 comprises 14 residues. Profiled with immunoSEQ multiplex PCR; TCRdb holds only in-frame clones, not every one. The table includes around 700,000 clones, about 74% detected once. Comments on this clone: The antigen is not known.

The sample was memory CD4+ T cells sorted from blood. Subset specified: CD45RA-negative fraction. V is TRBV5-4 and J is TRBJ2-3; D is perhaps TRBD1 or TRBD2 (6 bases each). The receptor was isolated from a woman in her twenties or thirties in good health. The DNA of the CDR3 is TGTGCCAGCAGCCCCAGGGGAGGCCCAGATACGCAGTATTTT. Translation gives CASSPRGGPDTQYF.